A selection of T cell receptor beta chains follows, all from one sample in a study of monozygotic twins with inflammatory bowel disease. TCRdb reanalyzed the 5' RACE reads, giving one entry per CDR3 protein sequence and no DNA. The sample's table shows about 150,000 distinct CDR3 sequences. Sequenced material: blood. These receptor sequences come from a human donor with ulcerative colitis or Crohn's disease, or a healthy co-twin of an affected twin (not recorded which). Each CDR3 is given with its conserved first and last residue.

v_gene	j_gene	CDR3aa
TRBV12-3/TRBV12-4	TRBJ2-1	CASSLGAGLIVEQFF
TRBV27	TRBJ2-2	CASSLLCNTGELFF
TRBV10-2	TRBJ1-5	CASSESGGNQPQHF
TRBV20-1	TRBJ2-3	CSGEDRKSTDTQYF
TRBV7-9	TRBJ2-7	CASSLDVTEFSYEQYF
TRBV5-1	TRBJ1-1	CASSLGPDINTEAFF
TRBV7-2	TRBJ2-3	CASSFFGTSLADTQYF
TRBV24-1	TRBJ2-2	CATSGNSGFTGELFF
TRBV20-1	TRBJ2-3	CSAGQYGDTQYF
TRBV12-3/TRBV12-4	TRBJ2-1	CASSPLDYNEQFF
TRBV20-1	TRBJ2-3	CSAVAGTDTQYF
TRBV4-2	TRBJ2-7	CASSQEDSYEQYF
TRBV7-3	TRBJ2-2	CASSSGLDTGELFF
TRBV11-3	TRBJ2-2	CASSRLRDTGELFF
TRBV12-3/TRBV12-4	TRBJ2-1	CASQQGSSFSSYNEQFF
TRBV5-6	TRBJ2-1	CASSSTVSGSYNEQFF
TRBV10-3	TRBJ2-1	CAISGTSGNNEQFF
TRBV18	TRBJ2-7	CASSPLDSSYEQYF
TRBV27	TRBJ2-7	CASSLYLGGTYEQYF
TRBV6-4	TRBJ2-7	CASSNPGTSGAHSSYEQYF
TRBV14	TRBJ2-3	CASSQRLERSTDTQYF
TRBV5-5	TRBJ1-4	CASSLAGGLAKLFF
TRBV7-8	TRBJ1-1	CASSLAGGQTNTEAFF
TRBV7-9	TRBJ2-1	CASSLAGGRNEQFF
TRBV11-2	TRBJ2-3	CASSRSGADTQYF
TRBV10-3	TRBJ1-3	CAISEHTSGNTIYF
TRBV28	TRBJ2-1	CASSSGTSELKRQFF
TRBV30	TRBJ2-1	CAWTEGAGNEQFF
TRBV7-2	TRBJ2-7	CASSPRAEGEQYF
TRBV12-3/TRBV12-4	TRBJ2-2	CASSLRGTGNGVLFF
TRBV20-1	TRBJ2-2	CSARDWNSGSTTGELFF
TRBV7-2	TRBJ2-5	CASSFGVLSFQETQYF
TRBV9	TRBJ2-2	CASSVAAGPNTGELFF
TRBV9	TRBJ2-7	CASSAHRDPPPYEQYF
TRBV20-1	TRBJ1-5	CSASTGIQPQHF
TRBV14	TRBJ2-1	CASAPDSYNEQFF
TRBV11-1	TRBJ1-1	CASSLRGGGTEAFF
TRBV28	TRBJ2-7	CASTRPDLYEQYF
TRBV7-3	TRBJ2-5	CASSLGRVETQYF
TRBV28	TRBJ1-1	CASTRGETEAFF
TRBV7-2	TRBJ2-1	CASSLGLAGTNEQFF
TRBV3-1	TRBJ2-1	CASSQDAGPPPNEQFF
TRBV6-1	TRBJ1-5	CASSTGQGHNQPQHF
TRBV28	TRBJ2-7	CASSPGGSGDYYEQYF
TRBV2	TRBJ2-7	CASTTGGFEQYF
TRBV12-3/TRBV12-4	TRBJ2-2	CASSSLAGSGELFF
TRBV15	TRBJ2-7	CATSPTSDPYEQYF
TRBV7-9	TRBJ2-5	CASSLAGAGGQETQYF
TRBV20-1	TRBJ1-2	CSAGKGQQLYGYTF
TRBV18	TRBJ1-2	CASSRGSPPNYGYTF
TRBV9	TRBJ2-7	CASSGLAGSYEQYF
TRBV7-6	TRBJ2-2	CASSPREGSGGELFF
TRBV7-2	TRBJ2-7	CASSSTGTGIYEQYF
TRBV4-1	TRBJ2-7	CASSQASVYEQYF
TRBV10-3	TRBJ2-1	CAIKGERERDEQFF